This entry is about one T cell receptor (beta chain). Its matching antigen is unknown. These data originate in a study of OX40 agonist ivuxolimab in advanced cancers. Findings of the study overall: Average numbers of expanded clones were greater in CD8+ T cells than in CD4+.

The method was immunoSEQ multiplex PCR; TCRdb's version includes in-frame clones alone and lacks a portion of them. The table includes 45,000 to 55,000 clones, approximately 84% detected once. Specimen: CD4+ or CD8+ T cells sorted from blood, collected in a trial of the OX40 agonist ivuxolimab. The clonotype comes from an adult with an advanced solid tumor such as melanoma, head and neck, liver or kidney cancer.

CDR3 bases: TGTGCCAGCAGCTTAGGTCCCCAAGAGACCCAGTACTTC. It translates to CASSLGPQETQYF. The V and J genes are TRBV7-3 and TRBJ2-5; D gene ambiguous. This CDR3 has 13 residues. The germline CDR1 and CDR2 sequences are SGHTA and FQGTGA. V dropped 2 bases and J dropped 1 base, with 5 bases sitting between them.